This T cell receptor beta chain originates from a study of blood T cell repertoires in COVID-19 (dated by TCRdb to between 2020 and 2021). The study in broad terms: Samples covering the acute and convalescent phases of COVID-19 were provided by collaborators in the United States, Italy and Spain. The material from the prospective study consisted of cDNA or gDNA derived from T cells, B-cell-depleted T cells, or PBMCs. The dataset comprised deeply sampled blood TCRbeta repertoires from subjects exposed to, actively infected with, or recovered from COVID-19. The repertoires were made available in a free public database intended to serve as a resource for research on the immune response to SARS-CoV-2. Samples were obtained from the ongoing ImmuneRACE study (first 160 participants) and from roughly 1,300 subjects provided by 6 global collaborators. The sample metadata nearly always contained a de-identified subject ID, COVID-19 status, age in years and sex. Where available, HLA class I and class II types were taken from metadata supplied by the sample provider and were not determined by assay-based typing.

The collaborating institutions used their own protocols to collect whole blood in K2EDTA tubes. For TCRbeta analysis, collaborators shipped samples in one of three forms: frozen whole blood, isolated PBMCs, or DNA extracted from either of those sample types. The immunoSEQ Assay, a bias-controlled multiplex PCR, was used to amplify TCRbeta CDR3 regions from genomic DNA. Per the authors' processing: The number of nucleated cells in each sample was estimated by amplification of reference gene primers within the assay. To quantify the absolute abundance of each unique TCRbeta CDR3 rearrangement, sequence reads were collapsed and filtered. For each sample, productive Simpson clonality was calculated by taking the square root of Simpson's diversity index across productive rearrangements. This is the immuneACCESS table as TCRdb keeps it, with only in-frame sequences that have V and J called. A part of the clones is gone; compared with another copy, unresolved V genes explain less than half, and the rest is unexplained. D and trimming come from the DNA, and the V and J calls and clone size come from that table. Recorded for this sample are approximately 280,000 clones; approximately 90% of them occurred a single time. The top ten constitute about 4.6% of the sample.

Regarding this clone: It lacks a known antigen. No qualities accompany the bases; no much larger clone lies one base away.

The research as a whole found: The quantity of clinical and demographic metadata differed by source and by participant and was supplied without curation.

Material: peripheral blood. The source of this sequence is a man aged 35 to 55 with acute or convalescent COVID-19.

The DNA sequence is given as TGTGCCACCAGTGAGTCGACAGGGGCCGGAGAGACCCAGTACTTC. Its product reads: CATSESTGAGETQYF. Recombination joined TRBV24-1 with TRBJ2-5, with 8 bases aligning to TRBD1. Looking up the germline V gene yields CDR1 KGHDR and CDR2 SFDVKD. Ends trimmed: V by 4 bases, J by 4 bases; bases unmatched to a gene: 7. Including cysteine and phenylalanine, the CDR3 has 15 amino acids. The read is trimmed to its CDR3 DNA, 45 bases read in frame from base 1.